This paragraph reports one T cell receptor beta chain. Under the authors' procedure: Amplification with reference gene primers provided the estimates of nucleated cell counts. Produced via immunoSEQ multiplex PCR; TCRdb's table is partial and in-frame only. That table gives V, J and clone size, and the DNA gave D and trimming. Of some 350,000 clones in the sample, around 91% were seen once. This record comes from a study of blood T cell repertoires in COVID-19. Across the study: The United States, Italy and Spain provided the acute and convalescent COVID-19 samples. PBMCs, B-cell-depleted T cells, or T cells were the source of the cDNA or gDNA that made up the material.

V lost 5 bases to trimming and J lost 6 bases, with 13 bases between them. The CDR3 length is 13 residues. CDR1 GTSNPN and CDR2 SVGIG come from the germline V gene (reference sequence). The chain has TRBV30 and TRBJ2-2, with TRBD2 as a possible D gene (5 bases). Specimen: peripheral blood. This receptor was identified in a woman aged 18-29 years who had recovered from COVID-19. The CDR3 nucleotides read TGTGCCTGGGGCGGACTGGCGCCCGGGGAGCTGTTTTTT. It codes for CAWGGLAPGELFF.